A selection of T cell receptor beta chains follows, all from one sample in a study of regulatory T cells in long-lasting Graves disease. One entry per CDR3 protein results from TCRdb running MiXCR on the multiplex PCR reads. The sample lists 550,000 to 700,000 distinct CDR3 sequences; about 16% were seen once. These data were also reused for a study on T cells in Graves' hyperthyroidism and ophthalmopathy.

Sequencing was performed on peripheral blood mononuclear cells (PBMCs), taken at new diagnosis, from a patient treated with antithyroid drugs. These receptors all come from a man between 18 and 35 years old with Graves disease. The conserved cysteine and the conserved F or W are not part of the CDR3 here.

v_call	j_call	cdr3_aa
TRBV20-1	TRBJ1-4	SARPSGVRNEKLF
TRBV28	TRBJ2-1	ASSFLTPSRADRGINEQF
TRBV7-3	TRBJ2-1	ASSPEGQGLNNNEQF
TRBV6-2/TRBV6-3	TRBJ1-1	ASRLPKEGTEAF
TRBV12-5	TRBJ2-3	ASGSNTDTRY
TRBV2	TRBJ2-3	ASRLAGDTQY
TRBV12-3/TRBV12-4	TRBJ2-5	ASSPVGGSKETQY
TRBV19	TRBJ2-1	ASSMGSGSFNEQF
TRBV9	TRBJ2-7	ASSIGTSGSIYEQY
TRBV28	TRBJ1-5	AGGQGKRTDSNQPQH
TRBV12-3/TRBV12-4	TRBJ2-3	ASSSKTSGVPDTQY
TRBV28	TRBJ1-5	ASSGEGGYVQPQH
TRBV28	TRBJ2-7	ASSPLGFYEQY
TRBV12-3/TRBV12-4	TRBJ2-1	ASSPSGRAIYEQF
TRBV6-5	TRBJ2-1	ASSYSGLSKYEQF
TRBV20-1	TRBJ2-2	SAIDNTDTGELF
TRBV28	TRBJ2-2	ASSKLQRELF
TRBV28	TRBJ2-7	ACSEGGQEQY
TRBV7-8	TRBJ2-7	ASSFADSGYEQY
TRBV7-2	TRBJ1-2	ASSLVAGNYGYT
TRBV11-2	TRBJ1-2	ASSSGLTSI
TRBV28	TRBJ2-3	ASSRGGMDTQY
TRBV12-3/TRBV12-4	TRBJ2-1	ASSTRLDPQF
TRBV4-1	TRBJ1-4	ASSQVGSNEKLL
TRBV30	TRBJ2-2	AWSPGQGWTGELF
TRBV19	TRBJ1-3	ASGKAGPASGNTIY
TRBV11-2	TRBJ2-3	ASSSGTGNTDTQY
TRBV12-3/TRBV12-4	TRBJ2-1	ASTLALREGYNEQF
TRBV3-1	TRBJ2-7	ASSNSGGHYEQY
TRBV29-1	TRBJ2-7	SAGGRSAYEQY
TRBV6-5	TRBJ1-4	ASSYSNRANEKLF
TRBV9	TRBJ2-7	ASSVTGTDYEQY
TRBV20-1	TRBJ2-7	SARDSTSGLSEQY